This TCR beta chain was found in a study of spatial heterogeneity in lung cancer. Study-level points and caveats: Ubiquitous expanded tumor TCRs surfaced in blood more at resection than they did at follow-up.

TCRdb used MiXCR to reprocess the 5' RACE reads, holding one entry per CDR3 protein. The table lists around 60,000 distinct CDR3 sequences, roughly 7.9% of them singletons. V shed 2 bases and J 4 bases; nucleotides not matched to a gene: 6. The CDR3 sequence is 15 residues long. The time point denotes: sample taken at primary tumor resection. Whole RNA, isolated from tumor, nontumor lung or frozen PBMC, was sequenced without prior sorting. Regarding this clonotype: The antigen is not known.

The sequence derives from a female donor with early-stage non-small cell lung cancer. Sample: PBMCs, taken at surgery. The chain joins TRBV12-3 or TRBV12-4 to TRBJ2-5, with 8 bases identical to TRBD1. The CDR3 nucleotides read TGTGCCAGCAGTTTAAACTCAGGGACAGGAGAGACCCAGTACTTC. As protein: CASSLNSGTGETQYF.